This T cell receptor beta chain was identified during a study of blood T cells in healthy people across ages. A second PCR of 7 to 11 cycles used a sample-barcoded 5' primer and a J-beta primer mix. From the 5' RACE reads, TCRdb called clonotypes with MiXCR, one entry per CDR3 protein. This table holds hundreds of thousands of distinct CDR3 sequences, roughly 50% found once. CDR3 length equals 17 residues. The germline V gene encodes CDR1 DFQATT and CDR2 SNEGSKA (reference sequence). The gene calls are TRBV20-1 and TRBJ2-5; 9 bases align to TRBD1. Near its end, the DNA agrees better with TRBJ2-7, so the J call may be wrong. The source of this sequence is a man aged 30 to 45 in good health. What was sequenced was blood. CDR3 sequence: CSARGDGSGQGLYEQYF. The CDR3 bases are TGCAGTGCTAGGGGAGATGGTTCGGGACAGGGCCTCTACGAGCAGTACTTC.